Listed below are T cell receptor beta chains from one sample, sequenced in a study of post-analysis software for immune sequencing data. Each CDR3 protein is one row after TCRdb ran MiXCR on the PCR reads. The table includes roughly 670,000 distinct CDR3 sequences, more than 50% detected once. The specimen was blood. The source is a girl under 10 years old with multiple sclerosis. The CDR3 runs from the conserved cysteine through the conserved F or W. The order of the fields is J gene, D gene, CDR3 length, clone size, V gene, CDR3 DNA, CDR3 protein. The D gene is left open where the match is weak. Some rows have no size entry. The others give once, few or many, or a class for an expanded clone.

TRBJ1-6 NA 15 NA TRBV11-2 TGTGCCAGCAGCTTAGAGGACCGGAATAATTCACCCCTCCACTTT CASSLEDRNNSPLHF
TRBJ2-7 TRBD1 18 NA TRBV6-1 TGTGCCAGCAGTGGCCTGGGTTCTTTGGACAGGGCGAACTACGAGCAGTACTTC CASSGLGSLDRANYEQYF
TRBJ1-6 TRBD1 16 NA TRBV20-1 TGCAGTGCTAGAGGGACAGGGAGCTCCTATAATTCACCCCTCCACTTT CSARGTGSSYNSPLHF
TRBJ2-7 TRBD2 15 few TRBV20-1 TGCAGTGCTAGAGACCTTAGCGGGAAAACCTACGAGCAGTACTTC CSARDLSGKTYEQYF
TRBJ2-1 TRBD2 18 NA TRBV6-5 TGTGCCAGCAGTTACCCCGCTCTTCTAGCGGGAGAGAACAATGAGCAGTTCTTC CASSYPALLAGENNEQFF
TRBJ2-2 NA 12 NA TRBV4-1 TGCGCCAGCAGCCAAGATAATCGGGAGCTGTTTTTT CASSQDNRELFF
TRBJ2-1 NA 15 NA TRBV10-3 TGTGCCATCAGTGAGCCCAGGGGTCCCTACAATGAGCAGTTCTTC CAISEPRGPYNEQFF
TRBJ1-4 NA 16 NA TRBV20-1 TGCAGTGCTAGAGATCTGGCCAGGGGAGCGGAAGAAAAACTGTTTTTT CSARDLARGAEEKLFF
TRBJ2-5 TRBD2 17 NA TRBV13 TGTGCCAGCAGCTTACTAGCGGGATCGGGATACCAAGAGACCCAGTACTTC CASSLLAGSGYQETQYF
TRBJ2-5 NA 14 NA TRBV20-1 TGCAGTGCTAGTCCAGAGGGGCCCGGGGAGACCCAGTACTTC CSASPEGPGETQYF
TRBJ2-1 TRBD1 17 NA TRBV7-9 TGTGCCAGCAGCTCGAATAAGGGGACAGTCGATTACAATGAGCAGTTCTTC CASSSNKGTVDYNEQFF
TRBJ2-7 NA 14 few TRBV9 TGTACCAGCAGCGCCCGAGACAGTTCCTACGAGCAGTACTTC CTSSARDSSYEQYF
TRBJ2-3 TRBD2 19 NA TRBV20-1 TGCAGTGCTAGAGATCTGGGAGTAGCGGGAGGAACAAGCACAGATACGCAGTATTTT CSARDLGVAGGTSTDTQYF
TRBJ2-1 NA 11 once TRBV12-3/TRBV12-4 TGTGCCAGCAGCTTAGGTACCCAGCAGTTCTTC CASSLGTQQFF
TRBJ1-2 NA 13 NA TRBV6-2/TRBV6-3 TGTGCCAGCAGTTACGGCAGGGTGGATGGCTACACCTTC CASSYGRVDGYTF
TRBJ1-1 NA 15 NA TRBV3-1 TGTGCCAGCAGCCAAGAGGGCAGGATGAACACTGAAGCTTTCTTT CASSQEGRMNTEAFF
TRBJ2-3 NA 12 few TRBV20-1 TGCAGTGCTAGAACCGATCTAGATACGCAGTATTTT CSARTDLDTQYF
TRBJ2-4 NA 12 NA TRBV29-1 TGCAGCGTTCGGGCATTCAAAAACATTCAGTACTTC CSVRAFKNIQYF
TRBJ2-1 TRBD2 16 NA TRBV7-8 TGTGCCAGCAGCCCACCGGGGACTAGCGTGCACAATGAGCAGTTCTTC CASSPPGTSVHNEQFF
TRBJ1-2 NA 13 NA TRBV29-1 TGCAGCGTCGCTCAGCGGAGGAACTATGGCTACACCTTC CSVAQRRNYGYTF
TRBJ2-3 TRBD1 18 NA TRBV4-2 TGTGCCAGCAGCCAAGTGACAGGGGGCGCCTCTAGCACAGATACGCAGTATTTT CASSQVTGGASSTDTQYF
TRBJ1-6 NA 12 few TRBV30 TGTGCCTGGAGTACCCAAAATTCACCCCTCCACTTT CAWSTQNSPLHF